The clone carrying this T cell receptor (beta chain) was found many times. Construction of TCR beta libraries relied on iRepertoire HTBI primers and on Arm-PCR targeting CDR3 regions. TCRdb reanalysed the multiplex PCR reads using MiXCR and keeps one entry per CDR3 protein. This sample has about 220,000 distinct CDR3 sequences, with around a fifth found just once. Time point meaning: newly diagnosed GD, antithyroid drugs for less than 3 months. Following extraction of RNA from PBMCs, that RNA was used to make the TCR library. The record originates from a study of regulatory T cells in long-lasting Graves disease. The germline V and J ends were trimmed by 0 bases and 2 bases, with 7 bases remaining between them. The CDR3 totals 13 residues. Germline CDR1 reads GTSNPN; CDR2 reads SVGIG (reference sequence). This sample also belongs to another study, concerning T cells in Graves' hyperthyroidism and ophthalmopathy.

The genes are TRBV30 and TRBJ1-1; D ambiguous. The receptor comes from a woman in her thirties with Graves disease. The sample in question was peripheral blood mononuclear cells (PBMCs), obtained at new diagnosis, from a patient treated with antithyroid drugs. This CDR3 reads CAWSVLKNTEAFF. The DNA of the CDR3 is TGTGCCTGGAGTGTCCTAAAAAACACTGAAGCTTTCTTT.